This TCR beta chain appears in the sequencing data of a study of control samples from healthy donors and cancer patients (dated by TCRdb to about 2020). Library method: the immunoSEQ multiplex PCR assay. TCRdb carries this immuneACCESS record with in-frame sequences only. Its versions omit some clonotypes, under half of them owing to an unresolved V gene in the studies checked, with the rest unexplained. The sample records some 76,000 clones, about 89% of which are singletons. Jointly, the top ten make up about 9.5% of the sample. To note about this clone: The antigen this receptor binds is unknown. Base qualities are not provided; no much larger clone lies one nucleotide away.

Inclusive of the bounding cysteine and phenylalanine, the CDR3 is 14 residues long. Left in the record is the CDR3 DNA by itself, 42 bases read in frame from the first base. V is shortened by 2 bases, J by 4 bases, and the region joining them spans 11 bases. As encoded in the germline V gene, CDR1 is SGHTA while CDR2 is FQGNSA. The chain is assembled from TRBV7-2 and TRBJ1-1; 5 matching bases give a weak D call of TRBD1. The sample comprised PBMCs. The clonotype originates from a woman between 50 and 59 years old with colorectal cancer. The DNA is TGTGCCAGCAGCTTATCAAGGGGAGCCACTGAAGCTTTCTTT. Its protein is CASSLSRGATEAFF.